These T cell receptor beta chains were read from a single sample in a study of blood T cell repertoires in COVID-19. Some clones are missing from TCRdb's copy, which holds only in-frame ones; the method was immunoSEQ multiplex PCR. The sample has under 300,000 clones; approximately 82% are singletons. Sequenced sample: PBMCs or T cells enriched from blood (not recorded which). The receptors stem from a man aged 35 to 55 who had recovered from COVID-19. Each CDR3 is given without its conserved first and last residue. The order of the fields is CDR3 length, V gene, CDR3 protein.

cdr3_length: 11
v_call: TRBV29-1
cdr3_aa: SVQGASIGEQY

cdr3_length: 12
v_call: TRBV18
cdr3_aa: ASSSPGGQWEQF

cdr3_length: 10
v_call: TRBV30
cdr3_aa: AWTQGSTEAF

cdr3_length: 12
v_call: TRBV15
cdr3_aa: ATSAQTPGAPQH

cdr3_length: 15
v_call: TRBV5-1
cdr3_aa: ASSMTSGKRGDNEQF

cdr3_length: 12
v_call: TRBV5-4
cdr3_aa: ASSRTSGDDTQY

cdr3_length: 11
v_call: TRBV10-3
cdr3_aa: ATRTGTDYGYT

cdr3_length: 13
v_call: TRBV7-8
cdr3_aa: ASSTYPATNEKLF

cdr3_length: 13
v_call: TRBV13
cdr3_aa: ASSLRQGSYNEQF

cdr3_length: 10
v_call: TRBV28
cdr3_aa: ASSFSGALQF

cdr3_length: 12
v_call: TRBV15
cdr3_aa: ATSRAGDNYGYT

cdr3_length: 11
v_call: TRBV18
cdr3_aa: ASSGFGGNTIY

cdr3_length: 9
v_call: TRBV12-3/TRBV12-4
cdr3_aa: ASSSSREQF

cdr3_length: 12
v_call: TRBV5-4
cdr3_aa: ASSVDSSSGEQF

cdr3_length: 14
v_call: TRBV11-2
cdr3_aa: ASSPVEGTTINEQF

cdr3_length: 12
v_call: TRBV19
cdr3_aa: ASSPLAASYEQY

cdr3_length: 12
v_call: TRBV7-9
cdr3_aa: ASSATGMNSPLH

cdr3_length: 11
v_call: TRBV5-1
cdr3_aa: ASSLGELYEQY

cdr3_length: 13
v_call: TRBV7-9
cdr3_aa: ASREGSSGYNEQF

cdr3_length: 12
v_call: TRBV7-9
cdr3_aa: ASSPGAAMYGYT

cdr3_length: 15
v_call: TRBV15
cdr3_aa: ATSRDLGGTSNEKLF

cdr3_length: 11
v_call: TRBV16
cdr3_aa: ASSQVRTGELF

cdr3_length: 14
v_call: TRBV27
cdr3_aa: ASSLSSGSSYNEQF

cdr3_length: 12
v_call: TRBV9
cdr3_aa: ASSPKGYTGELF

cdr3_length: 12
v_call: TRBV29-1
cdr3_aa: SVEDRDRGYGYT